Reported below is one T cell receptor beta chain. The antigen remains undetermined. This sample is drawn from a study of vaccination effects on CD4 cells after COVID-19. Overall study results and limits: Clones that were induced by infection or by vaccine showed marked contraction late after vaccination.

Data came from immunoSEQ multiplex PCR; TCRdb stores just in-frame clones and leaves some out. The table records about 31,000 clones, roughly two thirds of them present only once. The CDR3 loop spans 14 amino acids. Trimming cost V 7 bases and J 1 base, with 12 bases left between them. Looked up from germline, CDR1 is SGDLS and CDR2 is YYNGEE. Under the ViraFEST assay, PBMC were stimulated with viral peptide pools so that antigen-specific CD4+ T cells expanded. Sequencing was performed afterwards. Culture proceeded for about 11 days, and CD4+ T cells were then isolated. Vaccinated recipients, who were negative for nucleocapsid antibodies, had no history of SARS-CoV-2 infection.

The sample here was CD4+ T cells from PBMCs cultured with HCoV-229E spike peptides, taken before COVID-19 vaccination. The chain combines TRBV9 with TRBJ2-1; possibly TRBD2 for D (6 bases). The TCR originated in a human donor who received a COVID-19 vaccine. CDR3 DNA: TGTGCCAGCTCGGCCGGGGGATCCTACAATGAGCAGTTCTTC. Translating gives CASSAGGSYNEQFF.